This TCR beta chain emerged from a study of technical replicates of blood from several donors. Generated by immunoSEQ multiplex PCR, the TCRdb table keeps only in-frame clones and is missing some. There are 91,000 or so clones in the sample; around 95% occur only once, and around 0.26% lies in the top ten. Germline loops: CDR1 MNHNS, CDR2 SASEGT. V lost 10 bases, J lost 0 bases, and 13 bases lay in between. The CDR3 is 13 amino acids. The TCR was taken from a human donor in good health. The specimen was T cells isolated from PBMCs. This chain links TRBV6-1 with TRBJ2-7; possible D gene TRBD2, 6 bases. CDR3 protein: CATLGGFSYEQYF. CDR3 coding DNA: TGTGCCACCTTGGGGGGTTTCTCCTACGAGCAGTACTTC.